What follows are 14 T cell receptor beta chains derived from one specimen sequenced in a study of immune heterogeneity within non-small cell lung tumors. Using 32 V and 13 J primers, multiplex PCR amplified TCR beta CDR3. TCRdb re-analysed the multiplex PCR reads in MiXCR, keeping a single row per CDR3 protein. The sample has 11,000 or so distinct CDR3 sequences, roughly a quarter seen once. For each sample, template was about 600 ng of bulk tumor genomic DNA. Multiple widely separated biopsies were taken from each primary tumor at surgery. Enrolled individuals presented with untreated, newly diagnosed non-small cell lung cancer and received curative surgery. Sequencing was performed on lung tumor tissue. Receptors originate from a man aged 50 to 59 with non-small cell lung cancer.

In this sample, this clonotype is medium-sized. The V call is TRBV6-1, the J call TRBJ1-5, with TRBD1 as a possible D gene (5 bases). This CDR3 is 15 amino acids long. Germline CDR1 and CDR2: MNHNS and SASEGT. Trimming pared 8 bases from V and 0 bases from J, leaving 14 bases between. The CDR3 DNA reads TGTGCCAGCCGCCTCGACAGCAATAGCAATCAGCCCCAGCATTTT. This encodes CASRLDSNSNQPQHF.

Regarding this clonotype: Given a much more abundant clone one base away, this may be a read error. The V and J genes are TRBV5-1 and TRBJ2-7; D might be TRBD1 or TRBD2, each matching 5 bases. The CDR3 extends over 16 amino acids. Germline CDR1 SGHRS, CDR2 YFSETQ. V shed 0 bases and J shed 6 bases, with 19 bases lying between them. In DNA, the CDR3 is TGCGCCAGCAGCTTGGCGATTAACCCAGTGGGACGCGAGCAGTACTTC. It encodes CASSLAINPVGREQYF. Using reference TRBV5-1 and TRBJ2-7 for the parts outside the CDR3, the full variable domain is KAGVTQTPRYLIKTRGQQVTLSCSPISGHRSVSWYQQTPGQGLQFLFEYFSETQRNKGNFPGRFSGRQFSNSRSEMNVSTLELGDSALYLCASSLAINPVGREQYFGPGTRLTVT.

The sample holds a few counts of this clonotype. The chain links TRBV19 to TRBJ2-3; 7 bases fit TRBD2. Germline loops: CDR1 LNHDA, CDR2 SQIVND (reference sequence). The CDR3 contains 15 residues. J was trimmed by 2 bases and V by 6 bases; bases with no gene match: 8. The CDR3: CASSFGGGNTDTQYF. In DNA form, the CDR3 reads TGTGCCAGTAGCTTTGGGGGGGGGAACACAGATACGCAGTATTTT.

As for this clonotype: At one boundary the junction diverges from the germline segment, which might be a read error. The CDR3 DNA is TGCATCGTTGAGAAGGGTAGCGGGGCTTACAATGAGCAGTTCTTC. As protein: CIVEKGSGAYNEQFF. The chain recombines TRBV29-1 with TRBJ2-1; 8 bases fit TRBD2. CDR3 size: 15 residues. Germline-derived CDR1 and CDR2 are SQVTM and ANQGSEA.

This clonotype was found a few times. At one boundary the junction diverges from the germline segment, which might be a read error. The chain employs TRBV6-1 and TRBJ2-7; D gene uncertain. The germline gives CDR1 MNHNS, CDR2 SASEGT. This CDR3 region has 11 residues. For the CDR3, the DNA is TGTGCCAGCAGTGAATGGAACAGCGTGAACTTC. Amino acids: CASSEWNSVNF.

In this sample, this clonotype turned up a few times. CDR3 protein: CAWGPKGNQPQHF. For the CDR3, the DNA is TGTGCCTGGGGACCCAAGGGCAATCAGCCCCAGCATTTT. This chain connects TRBV30 to TRBJ1-5; D gene ambiguous. The CDR3 runs 13 residues. Trimming pared 5 bases from V and 2 bases from J, leaving 10 bases between. Germline lookup yields CDR1 GTSNPN and CDR2 SVGIG (reference sequence).

By proportion, this clonotype is medium-sized (0.01 to 0.1%). The V call is TRBV20-1, the J call TRBJ2-7; possibly TRBD1 for D (6 bases). Germline V CDR1 and CDR2: DFQATT, SNEGSKA (reference sequence). CDR3 length: 14 residues. Trimming left V 3 bases short and J 4 bases short, with 16 bases between. The CDR3: CSARDLGTTYEQYF. Written as DNA, the CDR3 is TGCAGTGCTAGGGACTTGGGGACAACATACGAGCAGTACTTC.

In its sample, this clonotype is medium-sized. V usage is TRBV20-1 and J usage is TRBJ2-7; D is unclear. The V end lost 0 bases, the J end lost 7 bases, and 7 bases lay between the germline ends. The CDR3 runs 11 residues. Germline CDR1 DFQATT, CDR2 SNEGSKA (reference sequence). The chain's CDR3 is CSARDGKEQYF. The CDR3 coding sequence is TGCAGTGCTAGAGATGGCAAAGAGCAGTACTTC.

This clonotype came up many times. The chain combines TRBV28 with TRBJ1-4; perhaps TRBD1 as D (5 bases). The CDR3 totals 14 residues. Trimming stripped 2 bases from V and 5 bases from J, with 9 bases between. CDR1 is MDHEN, CDR2 SYDVKM, per germline. The CDR3 reads CASSLPQGNEKLFF. CDR3 in DNA: TGTGCCAGCAGTTTACCCCAGGGAAATGAAAAACTGTTTTTT.

Concerning this clonotype: This may stem from a read error, because a much larger clone lies one nucleotide away. The V and J genes are TRBV28 and TRBJ1-5; D might be TRBD1 (5 bases). The CDR3 covers 19 residues. In germline, CDR1 is MDHEN, CDR2 SYDVKM. This CDR3 reads CASSLRGMGRGESNQPQRF. The DNA for the CDR3 is TGTGCCAGCAGTTTAAGAGGAATGGGGCGCGGGGAGAGCAATCAGCCCCAGCGTTTT. Based on the CDR3 plus reference TRBV28 and TRBJ1-5, the full variable domain is DVKVTQSSRYLVKRTGEKVFLECVQDMDHENMFWYRQDPGLGLRLIYFSYDVKMKEKGDIPEGYSVSREKKERFSLILESASTNQTSMYLCASSLRGMGRGESNQPQRFGDGTRLSIL.

This clonotype was seen repeatedly, ten times or more. The chain recombines TRBV28 with TRBJ2-1; D is possibly TRBD1 or TRBD2 (6 bases each). Germline V gene lookup returns CDR1 MDHEN and CDR2 SYDVKM. The CDR3 has 13 residues. V was clipped by 6 bases and J by 6 bases, with 12 bases between them. CDR3 residues: CASSPGGGNEQFF. CDR3 coding DNA: TGTGCCAGCAGCCCCGGAGGGGGCAATGAGCAGTTCTTC.

By proportion, this clonotype is medium-sized. J is TRBJ1-2 and V is TRBV6-1; the D gene is possibly TRBD1 (6 bases). Germline lookup yields CDR1 MNHNS and CDR2 SASEGT. V was shortened by 5 bases and J by 4 bases, with 11 bases between the two germline ends. CDR3 length: 13 amino acids. CDR3 sequence (DNA): TGTGCCAGCAGTTTGTCGGGGGCCTATGGCTACACCTTC. This gives the protein CASSLSGAYGYTF.

The rearrangement links TRBV29-1 to TRBJ2-2; D call uncertain. V was shortened by 1 base and J by 7 bases, with 7 bases between the two germline ends. Germline-derived CDR1 and CDR2 are SQVTM and ANQGSEA. The CDR3 has 12 residues. In DNA, the CDR3 is TGCAGCGTTGAAGTTTTAGGCGGGGAGCTGTTTTTT. Translated: CSVEVLGGELFF.

As for this clonotype: This clone may be a read error of a much larger clone one base away. This sequence joins TRBV10-1 and TRBJ2-7; maybe TRBD1 (6 bases). CDR1 is WNHNN and CDR2 is SYGVQD in the germline V gene (reference sequence). The CDR3 is 12 amino acids. CDR3 nucleotides: TGCGCCAGCAGTGGTCAGGGGCGCGAGCATTACTTC. Translated: CASSGQGREHYF.